This section outlines one T cell receptor beta chain sequence together with its context. This clonotype has more than one count but fewer than ten. Which antigen it targets is not known. Within one base of it there is no much larger clone, and no base qualities were kept. The TCR beta CDR3 regions were amplified from RNA transcripts. For the first round of RT-PCR on the TCR CDR3, the HTBI primer set was used together with the Qiagen OneStep RT-PCR kit. Libraries were constructed in a second round of multiplex PCR, after which size selection and purification were performed. The libraries were sequenced on an Illumina HiSeq2000 using paired-end 100 bp reads. The paper's data handling went like this. SOAPnuke was used to process the raw data, with reads discarded if the reads contained adapters or uncalled bases, had a mean Phred below 15, or lacked an exact constant-primer or identifier match. COPE v1.2.5 was used to merge the high-quality paired reads, and each unique nucleotide sequence was defined as a clonotype. MiTCR v1.1 was used to align clonotypes to the IMGT TRBV, TRBD and TRBJ reference segments. The analysis was restricted to V-J combinations with a frequency above 0.0001, which together covered about 99% of the repertoires. The TCS score was defined as F50 (clonal expansion) divided by E x V (chaos), with BLOSUM62-based TCRdist calculated between CDR3 peptides within each V-J. Welch's t-statistics and random forest reduced fewer than 600 V-J features to 10 to 15, which were used in a naive Bayes classifier (R e1071). TCRdb passed the public sequencing reads through fastp at Q25 and MiXCR, retaining productive beta sequences. Under each unique CDR3 protein, matching rows form one entry showing the most common genes and DNA. The V and J calls reflect TCRdb's pipeline rather than the authors' work. A total of some 500,000 distinct CDR3 sequences appear in this sample, about 24% of them only once. Roughly 12% of the sample is held by the ten biggest clonotypes.

Including the terminal cysteine and phenylalanine, the CDR3 comprises 15 residues. CDR3 DNA only is kept here, 45 bases in frame from base 1. Trimming leaves V shorter by 3 bases and J shorter by 6 bases, with the junction holding 5 bases beyond the gene matches. Reading the germline V gene gives CDR1 MDHEN and CDR2 SYDVKM. The data were obtained in a study of T cells in Graves' hyperthyroidism and ophthalmopathy (dated by TCRdb to between 2018 and 2021). Context from the whole study: Peripheral blood samples were taken at the time of initial diagnosis, prior to any treatment. To identify distinguishing TCR V-J signatures, a discovery cohort of 90 to 100 patients was used, comprising some 45 with Graves' ophthalmopathy and some 60 with stable Graves' hyperthyroidism. Prospective prediction of ophthalmopathy was tested in an independent validation cohort consisting of some 20 hyperthyroidism patients and approximately 16 patients who later progressed to ophthalmopathy. The roughly 100 discovery patients were divided at random into training and test sets in a 7:3 ratio. In addition, the study compared T-cell repertoires in thyroid tissue and in blood from 6 or 7 Graves' hyperthyroidism patients. After blood sampling, hyperthyroidism patients were treated with methimazole at a starting dose of 30 mg daily, and ophthalmopathy patients were treated with high-dose intravenous methylprednisolone. The paper describes TCR Vbeta CDR3 sequencing of more than 120 peripheral blood samples, made up of 43 ophthalmopathy patients, around 78 hyperthyroidism patients and about 17 progressor patients. What the study reported, not specific to this receptor: In validation, progression to ophthalmopathy was predicted by the model with 70.59% sensitivity and 72.22% specificity, a median of approximately 6.5 months before onset. Blood samples also contained most of the expanded thyroid clonotypes (frequency above 0.001), which suggests that blood repertoires may reflect thyroid immune responses. Sample size was not statistically predetermined, and blinding of investigators to group allocation was not performed. A model built on a 13 V-J signature distinguished ophthalmopathy from stable hyperthyroidism, reaching 85% to 90% sensitivity and around 82% specificity in cross-validation and 80%/75% in testing.

Ophthalmopathy patients had moderately to severely active disease, Clinical Activity Score of at least 3, NOSPECS grade of at least 4, and duration under 3 months. Exclusion was applied to patients with uncontrolled infections, other autoimmune diseases, pregnancy or lactation. Diagnoses were based on clinical symptoms, serum thyroxine and TRAb, thyroid ultrasound and orbital computed tomography. PBMCs were separated from over 9 ml of fresh peripheral blood using Ficoll-Paque density gradient centrifugation. Total RNA was extracted with Trizol reagent, and quality was checked on an Agilent 2100 Bioanalyzer.

This receptor was obtained from a woman aged 25 to 39 with Graves' ophthalmopathy. The sequence links TRBV28 to TRBJ2-2, with TRBD1 identical over 9 junction bases. Sequenced material: blood. The nucleotides are TGTGCCAGCAGTTTGAGACAGGGGGTCGCCGGGGAGCTGTTTTTT. The translation is CASSLRQGVAGELFF. This CDR3, with the reference TRBV28 and TRBJ2-2 proteins standing in past its ends, gives the full variable domain DVKVTQSSRYLVKRTGEKVFLECVQDMDHENMFWYRQDPGLGLRLIYFSYDVKMKEKGDIPEGYSVSREKKERFSLILESASTNQTSMYLCASSLRQGVAGELFFGEGSRLTVL.